This TCR beta chain derives from a study of OX40 agonist ivuxolimab in advanced cancers. Study-level background: In three patients, partial responses were observed, one with hepatocellular carcinoma and two with cutaneous melanoma. Study results and limitations: Certain nonresponders likewise exhibited a low normalized T-cell clonal expansion.

The protocol was immunoSEQ multiplex PCR, while the TCRdb copy is restricted to in-frame clones and leaves out a portion. In the table there are 12,000 to 15,000 clones, roughly nine tenths of which are singletons. A remark on this clone: The antigen remains undetermined.

The material was CD4+ or CD8+ T cells sorted from blood, obtained in a trial of the OX40 agonist ivuxolimab. The receptor was isolated from an adult with an advanced solid tumor such as melanoma, head and neck, liver or kidney cancer.

The CDR3, as DNA: TGTGCCAGCAGTGAGGGGGGGTGGCCCTACGAGCAGTACTTC. This codes for CASSEGGWPYEQYF. The chain has TRBV2 and TRBJ2-7; TRBD2 matches at 7 bases. Germline lookup yields CDR1 SNHLY and CDR2 FYNNEI. Trimming at V came to 3 bases and at J to 2 bases, leaving 4 bases not matched to a gene. The length of the CDR3 is 14 residues.